This T cell receptor beta chain was identified during a study of vaccination and CD4 T cells after COVID-19. Study information: Two Hispanic individuals were among six male and four female convalescent patients. As control conditions, cultures were given either a CEFX pool serving as positive control, an HIV-1 Nef pool, or no peptide at all.

Specified treatment: roughly 10-day PBMC culture with coronavirus spike peptide pools or control peptides (ViraFEST assay). Regarding this clonotype: Its cognate antigen is unknown.

Cultured CD4+ T cell DNA was sequenced using the Oncomine TCR Beta short-read assay. Researchers extracted genomic DNA from CD4+ T cells that had been cultured. TCRdb recomputed calls from the PCR reads with MiXCR, one row per CDR3 protein. The table shows around 19,000 distinct CDR3 sequences, with around 44% occurring only once. The sample here was CD4+ T cells from blood, cultured in vitro, taken after SARS-CoV-2 vaccination. This sequence originates from a human donor who had recovered from COVID-19.

In DNA form, the CDR3 reads TGCGCCAGCAGCAGGGACGCGGCGGGAGGGGGCAATGAGCAGTTCTTC. Protein product: CASSRDAAGGGNEQFF. V usage is TRBV4-3 and J usage is TRBJ2-1; 9 bases match TRBD2. CDR1 LGHNA and CDR2 YSLEER come from the germline V gene. The CDR3 covers 16 residues. Unmatched junction bases numbered 11, after V lost 5 bases and J lost 6 bases.